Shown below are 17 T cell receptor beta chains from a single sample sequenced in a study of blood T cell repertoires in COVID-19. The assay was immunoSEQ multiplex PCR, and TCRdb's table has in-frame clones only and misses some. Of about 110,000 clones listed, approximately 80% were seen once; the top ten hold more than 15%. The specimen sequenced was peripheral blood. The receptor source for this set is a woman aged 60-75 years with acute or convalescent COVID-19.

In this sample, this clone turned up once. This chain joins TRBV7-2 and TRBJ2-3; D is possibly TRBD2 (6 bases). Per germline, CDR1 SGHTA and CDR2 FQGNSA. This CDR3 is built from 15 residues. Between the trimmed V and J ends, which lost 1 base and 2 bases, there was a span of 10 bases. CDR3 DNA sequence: TGTGCCAGCAGCTTAGTTAGCGGTCACACAGATACGCAGTATTTT. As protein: CASSLVSGHTDTQYF. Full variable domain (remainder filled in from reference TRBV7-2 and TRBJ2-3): GAGVSQSPSNKVTEKGKDVELRCDPISGHTALYWYRQSLGQGLEFLIYFQGNSAPDKSGLPSDRFSAERTGGSVSTLTIQRTQQEDSAVYLCASSLVSGHTDTQYFGPGTRLTVL.

CDR3 bases: TGTGCCAGCAGTTTCTTGGCCACCCCGGGGTATCAGCCCCAGCATTTT. Amino acid sequence: CASSFLATPGYQPQHF. The chain has TRBV28 and TRBJ1-5; no clear D. The germline gives CDR1 MDHEN, CDR2 SYDVKM. The germline V and J ends were trimmed by 3 bases and 5 bases, with 17 bases remaining between them. CDR3 length equals 16 residues. Full variable domain (missing parts from reference TRBV28 and TRBJ1-5): DVKVTQSSRYLVKRTGEKVFLECVQDMDHENMFWYRQDPGLGLRLIYFSYDVKMKEKGDIPEGYSVSREKKERFSLILESASTNQTSMYLCASSFLATPGYQPQHFGDGTRLSIL.

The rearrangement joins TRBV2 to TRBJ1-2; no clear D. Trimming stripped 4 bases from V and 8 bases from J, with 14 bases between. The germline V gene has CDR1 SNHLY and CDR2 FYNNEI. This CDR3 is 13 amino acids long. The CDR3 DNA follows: TGTGCCAGCAGTGTTACGGTCCGCAGGGGCTACACCTTC. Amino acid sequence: CASSVTVRRGYTF.

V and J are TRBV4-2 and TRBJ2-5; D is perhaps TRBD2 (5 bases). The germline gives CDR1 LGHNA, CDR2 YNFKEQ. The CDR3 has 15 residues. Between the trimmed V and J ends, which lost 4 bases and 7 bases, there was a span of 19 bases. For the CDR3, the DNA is TGTGCCAGCAGCCCCCGCAGCGGCCAACCTGGGACCCAGTACTTC. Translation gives CASSPRSGQPGTQYF.

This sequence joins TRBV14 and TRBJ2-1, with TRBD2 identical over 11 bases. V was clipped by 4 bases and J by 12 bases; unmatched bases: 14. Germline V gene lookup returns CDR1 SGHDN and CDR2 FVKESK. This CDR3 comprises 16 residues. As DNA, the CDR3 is TGTGCCAGCAGCCCAGATAAACTAGCGGGGGAGTTAAGGCAGTTCTTC. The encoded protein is CASSPDKLAGELRQFF. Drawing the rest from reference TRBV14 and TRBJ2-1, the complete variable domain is EAGVTQFPSHSVIEKGQTVTLRCDPISGHDNLYWYRRVMGKEIKFLLHFVKESKQDESGMPNNRFLAERTGGTYSTLKVQPAELEDSGVYFCASSPDKLAGELRQFFGPGTRLTVL.

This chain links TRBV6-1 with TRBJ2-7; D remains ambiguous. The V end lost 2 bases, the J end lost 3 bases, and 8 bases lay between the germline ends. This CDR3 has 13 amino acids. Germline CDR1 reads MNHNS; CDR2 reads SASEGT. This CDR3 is CASSESLLYEQYF. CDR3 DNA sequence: TGTGCCAGCAGTGAATCATTACTCTACGAGCAGTACTTC.

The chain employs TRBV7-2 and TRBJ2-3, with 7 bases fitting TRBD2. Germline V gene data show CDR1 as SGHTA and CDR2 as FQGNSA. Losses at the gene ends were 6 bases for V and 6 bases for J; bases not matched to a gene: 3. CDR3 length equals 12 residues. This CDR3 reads CASSHGGDTQYF. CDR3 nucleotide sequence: TGTGCCAGCAGTCACGGGGGGGATACGCAGTATTTT.

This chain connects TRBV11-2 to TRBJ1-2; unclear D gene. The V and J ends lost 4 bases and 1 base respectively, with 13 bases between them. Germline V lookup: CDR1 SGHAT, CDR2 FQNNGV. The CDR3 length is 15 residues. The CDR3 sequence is CASSSVFEDNYGYTF. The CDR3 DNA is TGTGCCAGCAGCTCGGTATTCGAAGATAACTATGGCTACACCTTC.

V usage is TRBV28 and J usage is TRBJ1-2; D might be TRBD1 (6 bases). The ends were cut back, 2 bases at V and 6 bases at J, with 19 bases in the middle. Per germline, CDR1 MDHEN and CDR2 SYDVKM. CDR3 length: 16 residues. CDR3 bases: TGTGCCAGCAGTTTAATAAGTGGGGGGGACACGAATGGCTACACCTTC. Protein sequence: CASSLISGGDTNGYTF.

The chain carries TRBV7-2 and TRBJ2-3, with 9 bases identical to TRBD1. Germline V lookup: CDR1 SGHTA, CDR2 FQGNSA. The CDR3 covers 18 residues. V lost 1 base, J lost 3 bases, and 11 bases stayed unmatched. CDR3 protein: CASSLVGTGGLMTDTQYF. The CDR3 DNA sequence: TGTGCCAGCAGCTTAGTAGGAACAGGGGGCTTAATGACAGATACGCAGTATTTT.

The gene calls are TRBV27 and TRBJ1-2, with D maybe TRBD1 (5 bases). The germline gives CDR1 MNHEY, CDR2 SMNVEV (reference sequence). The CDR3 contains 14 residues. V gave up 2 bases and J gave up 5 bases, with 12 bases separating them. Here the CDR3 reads CASSLGGLPYGYTF. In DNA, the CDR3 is TGTGCCAGCAGTTTAGGGGGGTTACCATATGGCTACACCTTC.

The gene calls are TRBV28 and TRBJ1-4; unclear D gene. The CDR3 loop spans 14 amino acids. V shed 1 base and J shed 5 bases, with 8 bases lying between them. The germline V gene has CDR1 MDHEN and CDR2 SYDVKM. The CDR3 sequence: CASSLSTGNEKLFF. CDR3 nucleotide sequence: TGTGCCAGCAGTTTATCGACGGGGAATGAAAAACTGTTTTTT.

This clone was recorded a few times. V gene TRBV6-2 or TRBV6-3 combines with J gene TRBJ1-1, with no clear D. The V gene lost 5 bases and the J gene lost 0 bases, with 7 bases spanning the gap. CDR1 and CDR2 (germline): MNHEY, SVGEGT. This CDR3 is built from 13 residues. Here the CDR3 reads CASSQEMNTEAFF. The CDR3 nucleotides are TGTGCCAGCAGTCAAGAGATGAACACTGAAGCTTTCTTT.

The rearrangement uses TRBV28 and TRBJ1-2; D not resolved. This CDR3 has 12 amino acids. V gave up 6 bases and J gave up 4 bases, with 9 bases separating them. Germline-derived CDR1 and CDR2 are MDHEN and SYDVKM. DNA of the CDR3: TGTGCCAGCAGGGTTAGTGGCTATGGCTACACCTTC. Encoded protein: CASRVSGYGYTF.

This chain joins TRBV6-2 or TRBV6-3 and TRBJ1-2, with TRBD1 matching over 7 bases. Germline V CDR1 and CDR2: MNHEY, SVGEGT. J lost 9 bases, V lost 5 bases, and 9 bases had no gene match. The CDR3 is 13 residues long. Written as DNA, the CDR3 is TGTGCCAGCAGTATCAGGGGGGATTCTAGCTACACCTTC. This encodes CASSIRGDSSYTF.

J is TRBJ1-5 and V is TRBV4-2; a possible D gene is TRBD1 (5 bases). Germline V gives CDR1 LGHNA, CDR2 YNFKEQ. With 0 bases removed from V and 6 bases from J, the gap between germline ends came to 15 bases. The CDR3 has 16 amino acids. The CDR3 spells CASSQEAGWGSQPQHF. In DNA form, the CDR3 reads TGTGCCAGCAGCCAAGAGGCAGGGTGGGGCAGTCAGCCCCAGCATTTT.

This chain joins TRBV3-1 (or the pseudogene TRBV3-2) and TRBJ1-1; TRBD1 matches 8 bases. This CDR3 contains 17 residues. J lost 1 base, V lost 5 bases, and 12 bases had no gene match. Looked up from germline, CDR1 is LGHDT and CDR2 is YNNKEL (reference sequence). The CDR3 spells CASSSLVDRAGNTEAFF. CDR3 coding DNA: TGTGCCAGCAGCTCTCTTGTGGACAGGGCTGGGAACACTGAAGCTTTCTTT.